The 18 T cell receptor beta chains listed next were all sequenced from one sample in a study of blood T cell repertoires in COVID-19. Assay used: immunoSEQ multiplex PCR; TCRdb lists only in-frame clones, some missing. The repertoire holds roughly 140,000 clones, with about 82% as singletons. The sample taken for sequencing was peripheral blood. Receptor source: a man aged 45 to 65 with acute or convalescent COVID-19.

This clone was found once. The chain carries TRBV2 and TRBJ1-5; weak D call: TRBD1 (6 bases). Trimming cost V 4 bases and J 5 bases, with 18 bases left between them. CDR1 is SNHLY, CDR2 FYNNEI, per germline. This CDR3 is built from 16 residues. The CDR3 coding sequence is TGTGCCAGCAGTGCGTTACAGGGTTTTGGTCATCAGCCCCAGCATTTT. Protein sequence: CASSALQGFGHQPQHF.

In DNA, the CDR3 is TGTGCCATCAGTGGGGCCATGGCCTCCTACAATGAGCAGTTCTTC. Amino acids: CAISGAMASYNEQFF. The chain couples TRBV10-3 to TRBJ2-1, with D unresolved. The CDR3 is made up of 15 amino acids. V was pared by 4 bases and J by 0 bases, with 10 bases between. From germline, CDR1 is ENHRY and CDR2 SYGVKD.

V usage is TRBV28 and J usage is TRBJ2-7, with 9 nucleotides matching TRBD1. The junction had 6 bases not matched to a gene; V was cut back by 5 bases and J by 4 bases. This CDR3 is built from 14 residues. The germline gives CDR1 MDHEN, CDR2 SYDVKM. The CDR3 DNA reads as TGTGCCAGCAGTCGACAGGGGGAGATTTACGAGCAGTACTTC. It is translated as CASSRQGEIYEQYF.

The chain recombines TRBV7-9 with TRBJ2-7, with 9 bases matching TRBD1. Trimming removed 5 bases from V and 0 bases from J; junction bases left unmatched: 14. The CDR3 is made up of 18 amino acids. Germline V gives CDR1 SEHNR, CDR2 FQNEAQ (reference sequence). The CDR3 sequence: CASSESRGQGTNSYEQYF. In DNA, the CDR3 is TGTGCCAGCAGCGAATCCCGGGGACAGGGAACTAACTCCTACGAGCAGTACTTC.

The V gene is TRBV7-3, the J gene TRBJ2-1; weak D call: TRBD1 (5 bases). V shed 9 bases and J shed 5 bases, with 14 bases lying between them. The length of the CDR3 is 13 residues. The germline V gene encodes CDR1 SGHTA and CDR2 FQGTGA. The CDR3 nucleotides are TGTGCCAGTGCTCAGGGTAGAGACAATGAGCAGTTCTTC. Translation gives CASAQGRDNEQFF.

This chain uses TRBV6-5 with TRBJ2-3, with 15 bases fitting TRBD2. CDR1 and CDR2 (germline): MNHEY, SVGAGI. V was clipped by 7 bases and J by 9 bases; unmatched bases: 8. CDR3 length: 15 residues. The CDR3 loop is CASNGLAGGPSTQYF. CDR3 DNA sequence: TGTGCCAGCAATGGACTAGCGGGAGGGCCCAGCACGCAGTATTTT.

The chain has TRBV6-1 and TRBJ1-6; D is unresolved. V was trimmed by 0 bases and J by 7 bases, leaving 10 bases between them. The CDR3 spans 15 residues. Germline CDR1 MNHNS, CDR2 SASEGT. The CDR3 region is CASSEARVKNSPLHF. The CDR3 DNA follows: TGTGCCAGCAGTGAAGCTCGGGTAAAGAATTCACCCCTCCACTTT.

CDR3 DNA: TGTGCCAGCTCCCGCGGACAGGGGCGCTTACCGGGGGAGCTGTTTTTT. Translation gives CASSRGQGRLPGELFF. This chain joins TRBV18 and TRBJ2-2; TRBD1 matches 9 bases. The CDR3 sequence is 16 residues long. The ends lost 6 bases at V and 8 bases at J; junction bases unmatched: 13. Germline-derived CDR1 and CDR2 are KGHSH and LQKENI.

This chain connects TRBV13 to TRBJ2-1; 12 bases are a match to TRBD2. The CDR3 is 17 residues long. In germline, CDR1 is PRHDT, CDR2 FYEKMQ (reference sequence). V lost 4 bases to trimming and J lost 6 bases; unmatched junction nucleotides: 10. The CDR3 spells CASSSFLTSGRTNEQFF. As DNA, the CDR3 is TGTGCCAGCAGCTCCTTCTTAACTAGCGGGAGGACCAATGAGCAGTTCTTC. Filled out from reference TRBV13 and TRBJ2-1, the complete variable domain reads AAGVIQSPRHLIKEKRETATLKCYPIPRHDTVYWYQQGPGQDPQFLISFYEKMQSDKGSIPDRFSAQQFSDYHSELNMSSLELGDSALYFCASSSFLTSGRTNEQFFGPGTRLTVL.

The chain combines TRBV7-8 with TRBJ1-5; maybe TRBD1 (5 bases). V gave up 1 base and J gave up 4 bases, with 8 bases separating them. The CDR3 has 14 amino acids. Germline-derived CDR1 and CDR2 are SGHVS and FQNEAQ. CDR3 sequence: CASSLGGGNQPQHF. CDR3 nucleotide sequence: TGTGCCAGCAGCTTAGGGGGGGGAAATCAGCCCCAGCATTTT.

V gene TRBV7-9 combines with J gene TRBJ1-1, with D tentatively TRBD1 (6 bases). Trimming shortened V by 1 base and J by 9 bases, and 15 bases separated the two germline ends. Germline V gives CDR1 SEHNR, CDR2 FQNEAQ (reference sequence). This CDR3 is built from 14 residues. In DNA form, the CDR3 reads TGTGCCAGCAGCTTAGGTACAGGGAAAAAGAAAGCTTTCTTT. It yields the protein CASSLGTGKKKAFF.

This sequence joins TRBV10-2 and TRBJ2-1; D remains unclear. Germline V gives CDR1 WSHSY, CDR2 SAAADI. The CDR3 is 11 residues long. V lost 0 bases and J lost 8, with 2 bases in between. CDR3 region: CASSESYEQFF. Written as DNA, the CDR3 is TGCGCCAGCAGTGAGTCCTATGAGCAGTTCTTC.

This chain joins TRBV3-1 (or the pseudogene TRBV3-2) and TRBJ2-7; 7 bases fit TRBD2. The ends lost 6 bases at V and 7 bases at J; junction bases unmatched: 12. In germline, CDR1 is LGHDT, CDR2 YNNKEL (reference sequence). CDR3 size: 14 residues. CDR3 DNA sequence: TGTGCCAGCAGTCCTAGCGGATACCGCAGGGAGCAGTACTTC. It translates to CASSPSGYRREQYF.

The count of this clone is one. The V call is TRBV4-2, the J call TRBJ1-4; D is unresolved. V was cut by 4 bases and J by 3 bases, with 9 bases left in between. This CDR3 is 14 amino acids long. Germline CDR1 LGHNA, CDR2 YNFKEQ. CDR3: CASSLFLSNEKLFF. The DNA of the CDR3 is TGTGCCAGCAGCCTTTTCTTGTCTAATGAAAAACTGTTTTTT.

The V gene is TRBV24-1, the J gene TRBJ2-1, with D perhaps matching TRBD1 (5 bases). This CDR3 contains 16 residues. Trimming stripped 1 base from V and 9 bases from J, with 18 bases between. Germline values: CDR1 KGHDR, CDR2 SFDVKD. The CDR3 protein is CATSDLNPDMASEQFF. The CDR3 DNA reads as TGTGCCACCAGTGATTTAAACCCGGACATGGCTAGTGAGCAGTTCTTC.

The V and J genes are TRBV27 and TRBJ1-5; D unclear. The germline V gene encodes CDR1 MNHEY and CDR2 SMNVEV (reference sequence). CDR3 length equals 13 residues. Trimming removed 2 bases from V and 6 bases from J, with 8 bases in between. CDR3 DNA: TGTGCCAGCAGTTTAGCCACGGGTCAGCCCCAGCATTTT. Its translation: CASSLATGQPQHF.

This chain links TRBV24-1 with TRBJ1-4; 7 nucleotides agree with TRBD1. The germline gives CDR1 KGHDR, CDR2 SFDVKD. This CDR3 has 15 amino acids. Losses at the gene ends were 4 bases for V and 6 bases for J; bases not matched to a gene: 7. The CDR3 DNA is TGTGCCACCAGTGACTCCAGGGGGGCGGATGAAAAACTGTTTTTT. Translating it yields CATSDSRGADEKLFF.

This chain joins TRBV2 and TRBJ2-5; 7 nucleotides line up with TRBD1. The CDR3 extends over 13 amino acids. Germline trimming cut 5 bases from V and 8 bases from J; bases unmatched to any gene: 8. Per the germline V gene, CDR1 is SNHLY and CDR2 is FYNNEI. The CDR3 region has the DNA TGTGCCAGCAGTCTTGACAGGGAGAGTACCCAGTACTTC. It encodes CASSLDRESTQYF. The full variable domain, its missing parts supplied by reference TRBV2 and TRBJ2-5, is EPEVTQTPSHQVTQMGQEVILRCVPISNHLYFYWYRQILGQKVEFLVSFYNNEISEKSEIFDDQFSVERPDGSNFTLKIRSTKLEDSAMYFCASSLDRESTQYFGPGTRLLVL.